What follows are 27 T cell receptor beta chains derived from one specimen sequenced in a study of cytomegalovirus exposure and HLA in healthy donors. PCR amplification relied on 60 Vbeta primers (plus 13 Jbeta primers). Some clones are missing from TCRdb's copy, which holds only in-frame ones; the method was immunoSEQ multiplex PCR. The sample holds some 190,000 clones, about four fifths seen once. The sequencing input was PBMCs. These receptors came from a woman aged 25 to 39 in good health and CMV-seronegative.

The CDR3 coding sequence is TGTGCCAGCAGCTCAGCAACAGGGCCCGAAGGGACCCAGTACTTC. Amino acids: CASSSATGPEGTQYF. V gene TRBV14 combines with J gene TRBJ2-5, with D tentatively TRBD1 (6 bases). The CDR3 loop spans 15 amino acids. Germline V gene sequence: CDR1 SGHDN, CDR2 FVKESK. The V gene lost 5 bases and the J gene lost 7 bases, with 20 bases spanning the gap.

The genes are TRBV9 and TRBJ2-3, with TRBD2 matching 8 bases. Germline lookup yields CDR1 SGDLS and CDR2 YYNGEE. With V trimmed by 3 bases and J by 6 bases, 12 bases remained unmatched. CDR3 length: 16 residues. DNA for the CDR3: TGTGCCAGCAGCGGATACGGGAGGCGGGAGGCCGATACGCAGTATTTT. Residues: CASSGYGRREADTQYF.

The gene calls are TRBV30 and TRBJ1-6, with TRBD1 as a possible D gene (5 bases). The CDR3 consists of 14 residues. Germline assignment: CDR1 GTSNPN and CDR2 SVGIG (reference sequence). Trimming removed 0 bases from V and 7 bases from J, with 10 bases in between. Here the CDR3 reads CAWSVAGSNSPLHF. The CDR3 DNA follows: TGTGCCTGGAGTGTCGCAGGGTCCAATTCACCCCTCCACTTT.

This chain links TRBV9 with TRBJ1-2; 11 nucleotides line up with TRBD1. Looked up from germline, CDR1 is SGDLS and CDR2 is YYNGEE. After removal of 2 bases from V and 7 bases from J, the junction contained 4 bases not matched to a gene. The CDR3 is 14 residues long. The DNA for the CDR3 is TGTGCCAGCAGCGTTGGACAGGGGGCGTCTGGCTACACCTTC. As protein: CASSVGQGASGYTF.

CDR3 DNA sequence: TGTGCCAGCAGCGTTAACAGAGCACTAGCGGGGGTTTTCTCCTACGAGCAGTACTTC. This encodes CASSVNRALAGVFSYEQYF. This chain joins TRBV11-1 and TRBJ2-7; 11 bases are a match to TRBD2. This CDR3 has 19 residues. The junction had 15 bases not matched to a gene; V was cut back by 5 bases and J by 0 bases. The germline V gene has CDR1 SGHAT and CDR2 FQDESV (reference sequence).

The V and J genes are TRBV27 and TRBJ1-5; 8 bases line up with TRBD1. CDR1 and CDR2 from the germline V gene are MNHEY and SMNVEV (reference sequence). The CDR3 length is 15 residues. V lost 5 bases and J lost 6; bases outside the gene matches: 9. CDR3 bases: TGTGCCAGCAGTCCGCCGGGGACAGGTAGTCAGCCCCAGCATTTT. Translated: CASSPPGTGSQPQHF.

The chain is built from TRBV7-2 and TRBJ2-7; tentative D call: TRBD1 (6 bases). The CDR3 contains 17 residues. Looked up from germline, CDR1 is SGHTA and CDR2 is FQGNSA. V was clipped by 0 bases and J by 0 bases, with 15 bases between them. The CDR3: CASSLAVTGLVSYEQYF. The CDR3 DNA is TGTGCCAGCAGCTTAGCAGTTACAGGGCTAGTCTCCTACGAGCAGTACTTC.

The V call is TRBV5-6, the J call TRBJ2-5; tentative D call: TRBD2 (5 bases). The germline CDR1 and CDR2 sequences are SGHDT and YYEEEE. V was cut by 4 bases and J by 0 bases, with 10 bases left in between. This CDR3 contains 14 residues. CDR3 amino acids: CASSGGYYQETQYF. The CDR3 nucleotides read TGTGCCAGCAGCGGCGGGTACTACCAAGAGACCCAGTACTTC.

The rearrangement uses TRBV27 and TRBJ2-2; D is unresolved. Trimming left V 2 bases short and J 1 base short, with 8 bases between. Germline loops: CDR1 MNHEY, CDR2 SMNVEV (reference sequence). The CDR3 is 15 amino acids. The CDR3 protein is CASSLGSRNTGELFF. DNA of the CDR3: TGTGCCAGCAGTTTAGGTAGCAGGAACACCGGGGAGCTGTTTTTT.

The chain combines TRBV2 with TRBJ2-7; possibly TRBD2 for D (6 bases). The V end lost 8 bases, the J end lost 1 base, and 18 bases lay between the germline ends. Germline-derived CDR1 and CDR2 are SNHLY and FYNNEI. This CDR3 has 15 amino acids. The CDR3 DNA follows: TGTGCCAGCCACCCTCTGGGGGGATATTCCTACGAGCAGTACTTC. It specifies CASHPLGGYSYEQYF.

The CDR3 DNA sequence: TGTGCCAGCAGCGCAACAGGGTTCAATCAGCCCCAGCATTTT. It translates to CASSATGFNQPQHF. V is TRBV5-8 and J is TRBJ1-5, with TRBD1 as a possible D gene (6 bases). V dropped 4 bases and J dropped 3 bases, with 11 bases sitting between them. The CDR3 contains 14 residues. Germline CDR1 reads SGHTS; CDR2 reads YDEGEE.

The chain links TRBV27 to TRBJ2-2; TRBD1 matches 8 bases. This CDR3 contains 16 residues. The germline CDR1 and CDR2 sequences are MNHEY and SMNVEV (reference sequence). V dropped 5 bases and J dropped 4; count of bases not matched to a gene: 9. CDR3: CASSPQTGATTGELFF. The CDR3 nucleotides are TGTGCCAGCAGTCCCCAGACAGGGGCGACCACCGGGGAGCTGTTTTTT.

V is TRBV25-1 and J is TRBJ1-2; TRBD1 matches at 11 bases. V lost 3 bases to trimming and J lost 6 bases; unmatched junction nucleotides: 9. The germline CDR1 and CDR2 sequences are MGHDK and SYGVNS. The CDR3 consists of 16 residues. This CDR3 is CASSDTGTGGRNGYTF. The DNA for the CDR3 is TGTGCCAGCAGTGATACCGGGACAGGGGGAAGGAATGGCTACACCTTC.

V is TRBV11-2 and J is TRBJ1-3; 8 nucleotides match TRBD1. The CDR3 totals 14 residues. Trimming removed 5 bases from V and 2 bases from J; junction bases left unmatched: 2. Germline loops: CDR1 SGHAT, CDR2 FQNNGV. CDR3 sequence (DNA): TGTGCCAGCAGCCTACAGGGGGCTGGAAACACCATATATTTT. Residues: CASSLQGAGNTIYF. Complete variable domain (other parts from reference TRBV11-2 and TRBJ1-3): EAGVAQSPRYKIIEKRQSVAFWCNPISGHATLYWYQQILGQGPKLLIQFQNNGVVDDSQLPKDRFSAERLKGVDSTLKIQPAKLEDSAVYLCASSLQGAGNTIYFGEGSWLTVV.

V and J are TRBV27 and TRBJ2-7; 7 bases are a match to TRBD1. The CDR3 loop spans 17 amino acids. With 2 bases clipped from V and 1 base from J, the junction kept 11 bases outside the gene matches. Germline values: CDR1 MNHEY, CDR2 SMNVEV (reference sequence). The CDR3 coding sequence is TGTGCCAGCAGTTTAGGGCCGGACAGGCTTTTTTCCTACGAGCAGTACTTC. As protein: CASSLGPDRLFSYEQYF.

The CDR3 loop is CATTPVLTNEKLFF. The DNA for the CDR3 is TGTGCCACCACCCCGGTTTTAACTAATGAAAAACTGTTTTTT. V usage is TRBV15 and J usage is TRBJ1-4; no reliable D call. From germline, CDR1 is LNHNV and CDR2 YYDKDF (reference sequence). Deletions cut 7 bases from V and 1 base from J, with 10 bases between. The CDR3 contains 14 residues.

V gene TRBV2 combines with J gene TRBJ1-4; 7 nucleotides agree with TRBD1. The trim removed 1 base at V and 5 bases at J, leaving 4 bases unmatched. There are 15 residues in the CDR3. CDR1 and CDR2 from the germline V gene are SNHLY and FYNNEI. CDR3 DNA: TGTGCCAGCAGTGAAGTAGGGACAGTCAATGAAAAACTGTTTTTT. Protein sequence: CASSEVGTVNEKLFF.

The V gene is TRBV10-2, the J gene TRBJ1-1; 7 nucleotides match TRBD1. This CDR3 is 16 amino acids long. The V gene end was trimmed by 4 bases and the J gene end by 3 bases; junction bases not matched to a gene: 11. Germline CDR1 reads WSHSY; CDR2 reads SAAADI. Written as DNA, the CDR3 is TGCGCCAGCAGTGGAAACTCGGGACAGAGGGACACTGAAGCTTTCTTT. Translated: CASSGNSGQRDTEAFF.

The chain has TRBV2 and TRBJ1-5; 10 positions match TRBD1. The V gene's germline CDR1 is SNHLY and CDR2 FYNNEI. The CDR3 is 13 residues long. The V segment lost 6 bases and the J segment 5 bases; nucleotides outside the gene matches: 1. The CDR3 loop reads CASSGQGDQPQHF. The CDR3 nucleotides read TGTGCCAGCAGCGGACAGGGGGATCAGCCCCAGCATTTT.

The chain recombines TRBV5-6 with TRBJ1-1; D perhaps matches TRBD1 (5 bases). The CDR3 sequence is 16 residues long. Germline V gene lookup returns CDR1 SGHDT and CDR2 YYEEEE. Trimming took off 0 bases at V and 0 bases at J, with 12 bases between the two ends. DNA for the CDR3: TGTGCCAGCAGCTTGGTCAGGGCTAATATGAACACTGAAGCTTTCTTT. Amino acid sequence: CASSLVRANMNTEAFF.

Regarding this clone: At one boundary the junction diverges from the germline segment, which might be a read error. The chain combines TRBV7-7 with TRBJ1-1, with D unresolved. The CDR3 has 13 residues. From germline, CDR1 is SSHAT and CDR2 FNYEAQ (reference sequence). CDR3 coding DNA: TGTGCTAGCAGCCGGGATTTGGGCACTGAAGCTTTCTTT. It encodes CASSRDLGTEAFF. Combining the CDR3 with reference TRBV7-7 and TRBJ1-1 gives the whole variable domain GAGVSQSPRYKVTKRGQDVTLRCDPISSHATLYWYQQALGQGPEFLTYFNYEAQPDKSGLPSDRFSAERPEGSISTLTIQRTEQRDSAMYRCASSRDLGTEAFFGQGTRLTVV.

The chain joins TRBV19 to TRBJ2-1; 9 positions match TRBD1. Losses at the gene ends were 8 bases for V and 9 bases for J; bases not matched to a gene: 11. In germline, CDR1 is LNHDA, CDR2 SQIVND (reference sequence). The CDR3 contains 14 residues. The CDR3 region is CASSADRGGGEQFF. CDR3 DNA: TGTGCCAGTTCGGCCGACAGGGGGGGAGGTGAGCAGTTCTTC.

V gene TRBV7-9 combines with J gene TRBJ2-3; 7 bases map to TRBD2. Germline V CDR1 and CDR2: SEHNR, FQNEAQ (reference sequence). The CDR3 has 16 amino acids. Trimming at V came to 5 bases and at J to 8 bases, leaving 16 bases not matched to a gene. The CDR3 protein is CASSPGGNYGPGTQYF. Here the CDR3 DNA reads TGTGCCAGCAGCCCCGGGGGGAATTACGGGCCAGGTACGCAGTATTTT.

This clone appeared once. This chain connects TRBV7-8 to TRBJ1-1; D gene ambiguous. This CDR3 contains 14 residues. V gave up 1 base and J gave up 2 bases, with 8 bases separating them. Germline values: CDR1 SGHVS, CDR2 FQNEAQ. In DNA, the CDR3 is TGTGCCAGCAGCTTAGGCAGGATTAACACTGAAGCTTTCTTT. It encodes CASSLGRINTEAFF. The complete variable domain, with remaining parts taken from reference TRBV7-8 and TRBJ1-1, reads GAGVSQSPRYKVAKRGQDVALRCDPISGHVSLFWYQQALGQGPEFLTYFQNEAQLDKSGLPSDRFFAERPEGSVSTLKIQRTQQEDSAVYLCASSLGRINTEAFFGQGTRLTVV.

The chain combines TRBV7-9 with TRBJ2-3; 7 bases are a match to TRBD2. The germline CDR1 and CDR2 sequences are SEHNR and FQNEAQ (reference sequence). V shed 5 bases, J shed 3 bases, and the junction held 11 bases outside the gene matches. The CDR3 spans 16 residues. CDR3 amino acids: CASSHGPAGKTDTQYF. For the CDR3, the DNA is TGTGCCAGCAGCCACGGCCCAGCGGGGAAAACAGATACGCAGTATTTT.

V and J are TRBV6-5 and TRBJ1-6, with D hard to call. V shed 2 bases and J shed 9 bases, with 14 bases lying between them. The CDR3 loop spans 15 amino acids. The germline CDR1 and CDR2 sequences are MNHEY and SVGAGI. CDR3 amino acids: CASSYGPGISSPLHF. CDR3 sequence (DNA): TGTGCCAGCAGTTACGGCCCGGGGATTTCTTCACCCCTCCACTTT.

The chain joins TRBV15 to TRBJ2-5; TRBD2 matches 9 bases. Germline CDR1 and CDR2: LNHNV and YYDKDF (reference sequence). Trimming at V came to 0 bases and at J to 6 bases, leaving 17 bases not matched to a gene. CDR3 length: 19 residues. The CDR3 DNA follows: TGTGCCACCAGCAGAGATCCCTTGTTCGGCGGGGGGGCCGTTAAGACCCAGTACTTC. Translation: CATSRDPLFGGGAVKTQYF.